One and the same sample provided the 27 T cell receptor delta chains below, sequenced in a study of γδ T cells in repeated Plasmodium falciparum infection. Vgamma9/Vdelta2+ and Vdelta2-negative gammadelta T cells were flow-sorted from PBMC for bulk sequencing. TCRdb reanalyzed the multiplex PCR reads using CATT. This table holds around 50,000 delta-chain clones, around 1.7% found once. The sequenced material came from gamma-delta T cells from blood. All receptors derive from a pool of human donors (malaria-infected and uninfected, not separated).

This clone was counted at least ten times. For this DNA, TCRdb reports the protein of a much larger clone, which diverges at residue 8, most likely from a read error; the protein presented here is translated directly from the DNA. The rearrangement links TRDV1 to TRDJ2, with D tentatively TRDD3 (5 bases). V was shortened by 2 bases and J by 6 bases, with 19 bases between the two germline ends. Germline lookup yields CDR1 TSWWSYY and CDR2 QGS. The CDR3 runs to 17 residues. CDR3 sequence (DNA): TGTGCTCTTGGGGAATTTGATCGGGGGTCCTTGTCAGCACAACTCTTCTTT. It specifies CALGEFDRGSLSAQLFF.

This clone was observed many times. Translating this DNA gives a protein that differs at residue 6 from the TCRdb one, which belongs to a much larger clone; a read error is likely, and the protein shown is this translation. This chain joins TRDV1 and TRDJ1, with 8 bases lining up with TRDD3. Per the germline V gene, CDR1 is TSWWSYY and CDR2 is QGS. The CDR3 totals 22 residues. Trimming removed 1 base from V and 0 bases from J; junction bases left unmatched: 22. CDR3: CALGEPRLTFWGKTSYTDKLIF. DNA for the CDR3: TGTGCTCTTGGGGAACCAAGACTGACCTTCTGGGGGAAAACTAGCTACACCGATAAACTCATCTTT.

Concerning this clone itself: This DNA's translation and the protein TCRdb lists, from a much larger clone, do not match at residue 8, likely due to a read error; the protein shown is translated from the DNA. The V call is TRDV1, the J call TRDJ1; 8 bases are shared with TRDD3. TCRdb does not report a J gene; here it was assigned by matching the DNA to germline references. Germline CDR1 and CDR2: TSWWSYY and QGS. Trimming cost V 0 bases and J 0 bases; bases outside gene matches: 33. The CDR3 extends over 26 amino acids. The CDR3 coding sequence is TGTGCTCTTGGGGAACTCTGTTCCCTGTCATCTTCCTTAGCGGCTACTGGGGGCGAGTACACCGATAAACTCATCTTT. As protein: CALGELCSLSSSLAATGGEYTDKLIF.

Only a few counts were recorded for this clone. A read error likely explains why the TCRdb protein, taken from a much larger clone, differs from this DNA's translation at residue 16; the protein shown is translated from the DNA. The chain has TRDV1 and TRDJ1; D possibly corresponds to TRDD2 (6 bases). V gave up 4 bases and J gave up 5 bases, with 35 bases separating them. Germline CDR1 and CDR2: TSWWSYY and QGS. The CDR3 runs to 21 residues. CDR3 residues: CALGVQGWLLLRTSYKDKLIF. The CDR3 DNA sequence: TGTGCTCTTGGGGTTCAAGGGTGGCTCCTACTTCGTACTTCGTACAAAGATAAACTCATCTTT.

The table lists this clone with a few counts. This chain connects TRDV1 to TRDJ2; 11 nucleotides align to TRDD3. No J gene was available from TCRdb, and it was assigned here by a germline match of the DNA. The ends lost 1 base at V and 6 bases at J; junction bases unmatched: 19. Germline V lookup: CDR1 TSWWSYY, CDR2 QGS. CDR3 length equals 21 residues. The CDR3 here is CALGEPLHTDWGISGAAQLFF. As DNA, the CDR3 is TGTGCTCTTGGGGAACCCCTCCACACGGACTGGGGGATATCAGGGGCAGCACAACTCTTCTTT.

Turning to this clone: This DNA's translation differs at residue 10 from TCRdb's protein, which comes from a much larger clone; a read error is likely, and the protein shown is translated from the DNA. The V gene corresponds to TRDV3; no J gene was called. Germline V gives CDR1 TVYSNPD, CDR2 GDNSRS (reference sequence). The CDR3 has 11 amino acids. The DNA of the CDR3 is TGTGCCTGTAATACCGGCGATAAACTCACCTTT. The encoded protein is CACNTGDKLTF.

The table lists this clone with a few counts. This DNA's translation and the protein TCRdb lists, from a much larger clone, do not match at residue 4, likely due to a read error; the protein shown is translated from the DNA. The V and J genes are TRDV3 and TRDJ2, with TRDD3 matching 11 bases. The CDR3 has 24 amino acids. The germline CDR1 and CDR2 sequences are TVYSNPD and GDNSRS (reference sequence). Trimming removed 2 bases from V and 7 bases from J; junction bases left unmatched: 36. In nucleotides, the CDR3 is TGTGCCTTTGGATTCTACCGGAACTACGAGGGAATTTACTGGGGGATAGTGGTTAGAGCACAACTCTTCTTT. This gives the protein CAFGFYRNYEGIYWGIVVRAQLFF.

About this clone itself: A single base is all that separates this from a far larger clone, so a read error is likely. Other DNA sequences in this sample translate to the same CDR3. The chain recombines TRDV2 with TRDJ3; 8 bases are shared with TRDD3. The CDR3 sequence is 19 residues long. The germline CDR1 and CDR2 sequences are GEAIGNYY and EKD. CDR3 residues: CACDTPGGQSSWDTRQMFF. CDR3 DNA: TGTGCCTGTGACACTCCTGGGGGACAAAGCTCCTGGGATACCCGACAGATGTTTTTC.

This clone is judged medium-sized. This sample also contains other DNA sequences that code for the same CDR3. The chain carries TRDV1 and TRDJ1, with 13 bases that match TRDD3. CDR1 and CDR2 (germline): TSWWSYY, QGS. CDR3 length: 22 amino acids. J gave up 2 bases and V 3 bases, and 21 bases lay outside the gene matches. The CDR3 loop reads CALGDLILQLLLGDTGTDKLIF. The CDR3 DNA follows: TGTGCTCTTGGGGACCTTATCCTTCAACTTCTACTGGGGGATACGGGGACCGATAAACTCATCTTT.

This clone came up many times. Given a far larger clone just one base away, this is likely a sequencing read error. This sample also contains other DNA sequences that code for the same CDR3. The V and J genes are TRDV1 and TRDJ1; D remains unclear. Germline loops: CDR1 TSWWSYY, CDR2 QGS. V was trimmed by 4 bases and J by 2 bases, leaving 26 bases between them. This CDR3 region has 19 residues. CDR3 protein: CALGVNFFLWPRETDKLIF. The CDR3 nucleotides read TGTGCTCTTGGGGTGAACTTTTTTCTATGGCCCCGAGAGACCGATAAACTCATCTTT.

In regard to this clone: The TCRdb protein, from a much larger clone, departs from this DNA's translation at residue 2, likely by read error; the protein shown derives from the DNA. This sequence joins TRDV1 and TRDJ1; 11 positions agree with TRDD3. Looked up from germline, CDR1 is TSWWSYY and CDR2 is QGS. This CDR3 spans 21 amino acids. CDR3 bases: TGTTCTCTTGGGGAACCCAACTGGGGGATAGAGAGCCCAGGGTACACCGATAAACTCATCTTT. It encodes CSLGEPNWGIESPGYTDKLIF.

This clone was seen ten or more times. A read error is likely here: a far larger clone is one base away. This sample also contains other DNA sequences that code for the same CDR3. This chain connects TRDV2 to TRDJ1, with a tentative D call TRDD3 (6 bases). The CDR3 extends over 20 amino acids. The germline gives CDR1 GEAIGNYY, CDR2 EKD. DNA for the CDR3: TGTGCCTGTGACCATCCTCAATCCTGGGGATCATCTGCGTACACCGACAAACTCATCTTT. Translating it yields CACDHPQSWGSSAYTDKLIF.

This clone was seen repeatedly, ten times or more. This DNA translates differently at residue 15 from the TCRdb protein, which is that of a much larger clone; a read error is likely, and the protein shown is the DNA's own translation. The chain couples TRDV1 to TRDJ1, with a weak D call TRDD2 (6 bases). Per the germline V gene, CDR1 is TSWWSYY and CDR2 is QGS. The CDR3 has 16 residues. The CDR3 sequence is CALGLAFPTYTDKLTF. CDR3 nucleotides: TGTGCTCTTGGGTTGGCCTTCCCCACGTACACCGATAAACTCACCTTT.

This clone was found many times. The TCRdb protein, from a much larger clone, departs from this DNA's translation at residue 8, likely by read error; the protein shown derives from the DNA. This chain connects TRDV1 to TRDJ1; 11 bases match TRDD3. V dropped 4 bases and J dropped 3; count of bases not matched to a gene: 28. The CDR3 has 23 residues. Per germline, CDR1 TSWWSYY and CDR2 QGS. CDR3 sequence: CALGVIHSVPYWGIRGYADKLIF. The CDR3 bases are TGTGCTCTTGGGGTCATCCATTCTGTTCCTTACTGGGGGATAAGGGGGTACGCCGATAAACTCATCTTT.

This clone has a count of ten or more. The protein in TCRdb stems from a much larger clone and differs at residue 8 from this DNA's translation, likely a read error; here the protein is translated from the DNA. This rearrangement joins TRDV1 to TRDJ1; D may match TRDD2 or TRDD3 (5 bases each). The CDR3 consists of 21 residues. Trimming took 0 bases from V and 0 from J, leaving 26 bases between them. CDR1 and CDR2 from the germline V gene are TSWWSYY and QGS. CDR3: CALGELEGVPMPYWYTDKLIF. CDR3 DNA: TGTGCTCTTGGGGAACTAGAGGGAGTGCCCATGCCCTACTGGTACACCGATAAACTCATCTTT.

This clone was counted only a few times. The amino acid sequence in TCRdb belongs to a much larger clone and departs from this DNA's translation at residue 17, likely a sequencing read error; the sequence shown is translated from the DNA. The chain recombines TRDV1 with TRDJ1, with 7 bases lining up with TRDD2. Assignment of the J gene here rests on matching the DNA to germline, because TCRdb gives none. The germline gives CDR1 TSWWSYY, CDR2 QGS. The CDR3 consists of 20 residues. The ends lost 4 bases at V and 10 bases at J; junction bases unmatched: 30. This CDR3 is CALGGAPFLLNRGVTHRLIF. CDR3 in DNA: TGTGCTCTTGGGGGGGCCCCCTTCCTTCTCAACAGGGGTGTCACCCATAGACTCATCTTT.

This clone was detected only a few times. This probably arose from a read error, given a far larger clone one base away. The sample holds other DNA sequences that translate to the same CDR3. The chain has TRDV1 and TRDJ1, with 8 bases matching TRDD3. TCRdb leaves out the J gene; it was filled in here by matching the DNA to germline. This CDR3 is built from 22 residues. From germline, CDR1 is TSWWSYY and CDR2 QGS. The DNA for the CDR3 is TGTGCCCTTGGGAACTCCACTTCCCCGCCCGCCGGGGGGATAAGGAGGACCGATAAACTCATCTTT. Protein: CALGNSTSPPAGGIRRTDKLIF.

This clone was observed many times. This DNA's translation and the protein TCRdb lists, from a much larger clone, do not match at residue 12, likely due to a read error; the protein shown is translated from the DNA. The CDR3 DNA sequence: TGTGCTCTTGGGGAAACATCTTCCTATAGCACCAATAAACTCATCTTT. As protein: CALGETSSYSTNKLIF. The chain carries TRDV1 and TRDJ1; TRDD2 matches at 7 bases. The J gene was not available in TCRdb and was assigned here by matching the DNA to germline segments. CDR1 is TSWWSYY and CDR2 is QGS in the germline V gene. This CDR3 has 16 residues.

This clone has just a few counts. The protein TCRdb lists belongs to a much larger clone and differs from this DNA's translation at residue 18, which points to a read error; the protein shown is made from the DNA. The chain couples TRDV1 to TRDJ1; 12 nucleotides agree with TRDD3. Germline V gives CDR1 TSWWSYY, CDR2 QGS. The CDR3 runs 20 residues. In nucleotides, the CDR3 is TGTGCTCTTGGGGAAAACCCCGGGGCCTGGGGGATACGAGTTTCCGATAAACCCATCTTT. Translating it yields CALGENPGAWGIRVSDKPIF.

Note on this clone: TCRdb lists the protein of a much larger clone for this DNA, which differs at residue 14, so this is likely a read error; the protein given here is translated from the DNA itself. The chain combines TRDV3 with TRDJ1; maybe TRDD2 (5 bases). In germline, CDR1 is TVYSNPD, CDR2 GDNSRS (reference sequence). This CDR3 region has 25 residues. Trimming took 0 bases from V and 0 from J, leaving 44 bases between them. This CDR3 is CAFRVPPRTFGRYTPQFTHTDKLIF. For the CDR3, the DNA is TGTGCCTTTAGGGTGCCTCCTAGGACGTTTGGGCGATATACCCCACAATTTACCCACACCGATAAACTCATCTTT.

The table lists this clone with many counts. CDR3 sequence reads: CALGVPATSFDWGYTDKLIF. The CDR3 coding sequence is TGTGCTCTTGGGGTCCCTGCAACTTCCTTCGACTGGGGATACACCGATAAACTCATCTTT. The chain links TRDV1 to TRDJ1, with D possibly being TRDD3 (7 bases). Trimming removed 4 bases from V and 0 bases from J, with 27 bases in between. Per germline, CDR1 TSWWSYY and CDR2 QGS. This CDR3 has 20 amino acids.

This clone was seen only a few times. The protein that TCRdb holds for this DNA derives from a much larger clone and differs from the translated DNA at residue 3, which likely indicates a read error; the protein shown here is translated from the DNA. V and J are TRDV1 and TRDJ1, with D perhaps TRDD3 (6 bases). No J gene was available from TCRdb, and it was assigned here by a germline match of the DNA. CDR3 length: 17 residues. Germline lookup yields CDR1 TSWWSYY and CDR2 QGS. CDR3 protein: CAFGTPSVSGEVGKLIF. The CDR3 DNA sequence: TGTGCTTTTGGGACTCCTAGTGTGTCGGGGGAGGTCGGTAAACTCATCTTT.

At least ten counts were recorded for this clone. TCRdb records a much larger clone's protein for this DNA, with a difference at residue 14 that likely arises from a read error; the protein given is the translation of the DNA. The CDR3 nucleotides read TGTGCTCTTGGGCCTTTCCGCATATCTTACTGGGGGATATGCGTGGGTACCGATAAACTCATCTTT. Translation: CALGPFRISYWGICVGTDKLIF. The J gene is TRDJ1, the V gene TRDV1; 11 bases are a match to TRDD3. Unmatched junction bases numbered 25, after V lost 5 bases and J lost 2 bases. This CDR3 spans 22 amino acids. The germline CDR1 and CDR2 sequences are TSWWSYY and QGS.

This clone was counted a few times. This DNA translates differently at residue 4 from the TCRdb protein, which is that of a much larger clone; a read error is likely, and the protein shown is the DNA's own translation. This chain connects TRDV2 to TRDJ3; TRDD3 matches 7 bases. CDR3 length: 23 amino acids. Germline V gives CDR1 GEAIGNYY, CDR2 EKD. The CDR3 nucleotides read TGTGCCTGTGGCACCAAAGGTGGGGGAGCCCTTGTCCTCAGCTCCTGGGACACCCGACAGATGTTTTTC. Translation gives CACGTKGGGALVLSSWDTRQMFF.

This clone was detected many times. A far larger clone is one nucleotide away, so this likely arose from a read error. The sample carries other DNA sequences with the same CDR3. The rearrangement joins TRDV1 to TRDJ1; 8 nucleotides agree with TRDD3. Trimming took 3 bases from V and 0 from J; bases not matched to a gene: 18. CDR1 and CDR2 from the germline V gene are TSWWSYY and QGS. CDR3 length equals 20 residues. CDR3 nucleotides: TGTGCTCTTGGGGAGTTGCTCTGGGGGACGAGTTTAAAGTACACCGATAAACTCATCTTT. It codes for CALGELLWGTSLKYTDKLIF.

This clone was counted at least ten times. TCRdb lists the protein of a much larger clone for this DNA, which differs at residue 13, so this is likely a read error; the protein given here is translated from the DNA itself. The V gene is TRDV1, the J gene TRDJ1, with 10 nucleotides matching TRDD3. The CDR3 has 25 amino acids. Germline CDR1 and CDR2: TSWWSYY and QGS. The V gene end was trimmed by 1 base and the J gene end by 3 bases; junction bases not matched to a gene: 32. The CDR3 loop reads CALGEPSWRAPAGRVLGDTSDKLIF. DNA of the CDR3: TGTGCTCTTGGGGAACCCTCTTGGCGAGCCCCTGCGGGCAGAGTTTTGGGGGATACATCCGATAAACTCATCTTT.

This clone was observed at least ten times. The protein recorded in TCRdb matches a much larger clone and deviates from this DNA's translation at residue 12, suggesting a read error; the protein here is obtained by translating the DNA. For the CDR3, the DNA is TGTGCTCTTGGGGAAGCGGGGCCTTCCTACGGGGGGAGTACTGGGGGACCCCGTTGGGTCACCGATAAACTCATCTTT. This translates into CALGEAGPSYGGSTGGPRWVTDKLIF. V gene TRDV1 combines with J gene TRDJ1; D may match TRDD2 or TRDD3 (9 bases each). The V and J ends lost 2 bases and 1 base respectively, with 44 bases between them. CDR1 and CDR2 (germline): TSWWSYY, QGS. There are 26 residues in the CDR3.